These 26 T cell receptor beta chains share one sample of origin, sequenced in a study of T cells in Graves' hyperthyroidism and ophthalmopathy (dated by TCRdb to the late 2010s). Libraries were made using multiplex PCR. Sequencing took place on an Illumina HiSeq 2000. TCR beta CDR3 regions were amplified from RNA transcripts. A first-round RT-PCR of the TCR CDR3 used the HTBI primer set with the Qiagen OneStep RT-PCR kit. The public reads were quality trimmed at Q25 with fastp and then assembled into clones with MiXCR by TCRdb, keeping productive beta chains. All rows with the same CDR3 protein become a single entry with the most common DNA and genes. Recorded for this sample are 450,000 to 650,000 distinct CDR3 sequences; around 21% of them occurred a single time. Jointly, the top ten make up around 27% of the sample. The sequencing input was blood. The receptors here all came from a man aged 18 to 30 with Graves' hyperthyroidism.

Many counts were recorded for this clonotype. The chain is built from TRBV2 and TRBJ1-5, with 9 bases aligning to TRBD1. After removal of 6 bases from V and 4 bases from J, the junction contained 7 bases not matched to a gene. Germline CDR1 reads SNHLY; CDR2 reads FYNNEI. The CDR3 contains 15 residues. The CDR3 loop is CASSQSGTGNQPQHF. The CDR3 DNA is TGTGCCAGCAGCCAGTCCGGGACAGGGAATCAGCCCCAGCATTTT.

The rearrangement uses TRBV7-2 and TRBJ1-2; maybe TRBD1 (6 bases). Germline V gene sequence: CDR1 SGHTA, CDR2 FQGNSA. The CDR3 covers 14 residues. V dropped 3 bases and J dropped 8 bases, with 16 bases sitting between them. The CDR3 protein is CASSFSQGGGGYTF. CDR3 coding DNA: TGTGCCAGCAGCTTCTCACAGGGAGGCGGGGGCTACACCTTC.

This clonotype was picked up many times. The genes are TRBV28 and TRBJ1-2; no definite D call. The germline gives CDR1 MDHEN, CDR2 SYDVKM. The V gene lost 6 bases and the J gene lost 3 bases, with 14 bases spanning the gap. CDR3 length equals 14 residues. In DNA, the CDR3 is TGTGCCAGCAGCCCTCCTCTAGGCCACTATGGCTACACCTTC. Its protein product is CASSPPLGHYGYTF.

This clonotype was detected many times. This chain connects TRBV24-1 to TRBJ1-1; D unclear. Germline V CDR1 and CDR2: KGHDR, SFDVKD. This CDR3 has 13 amino acids. The V gene lost 7 bases and the J gene lost 1 base, with 9 bases spanning the gap. The CDR3, as DNA: TGTGCCACCAGCTCTTTCCCGAACACTGAAGCTTTCTTT. It is translated as CATSSFPNTEAFF.

The chain combines TRBV19 with TRBJ1-5, with 7 bases fitting TRBD1. The V gene end was trimmed by 4 bases and the J gene end by 2 bases; junction bases not matched to a gene: 8. The CDR3 spans 16 residues. Germline CDR1 reads LNHDA; CDR2 reads SQIVND (reference sequence). CDR3 coding DNA: TGTGCCAGTAGTAAGCTGGGGACAGCTGGCAATCAGCCCCAGCATTTT. It codes for CASSKLGTAGNQPQHF.

This clonotype was picked up many times. CDR3 sequence: CASSVAPRVETQYF. CDR3 nucleotide sequence: TGTGCCAGCAGCGTAGCACCTAGGGTGGAGACCCAGTACTTC. This chain joins TRBV9 and TRBJ2-5, with D unclear. Germline loops: CDR1 SGDLS, CDR2 YYNGEE. V lost 0 bases and J lost 5, with 11 bases in between. The CDR3 consists of 14 residues.

In this sample, this clonotype turned up many times. The J gene is TRBJ1-3, the V gene TRBV20-1; the D gene is possibly TRBD1 (5 bases). The germline CDR1 and CDR2 sequences are DFQATT and SNEGSKA (reference sequence). Trimming left V 6 bases short and J 0 bases short, with 9 bases between. This CDR3 contains 13 residues. CDR3 region: CSATGLSGNTIYF. DNA for the CDR3: TGCAGTGCCACAGGTCTCTCTGGAAACACCATATATTTT.

The chain uses TRBV6-4 and TRBJ1-2; TRBD1 might be the D (5 bases). The CDR3 covers 15 residues. From germline, CDR1 is MRHNA and CDR2 SNTAGT. V shed 7 bases and J shed 3 bases, with 18 bases lying between them. CDR3 DNA sequence: TGTGCCAGCATCGCCTCGCGGGGGACTGACTATGGCTACACCTTC. Translation gives CASIASRGTDYGYTF.

This clonotype was counted at least ten times. A much larger clonotype is one base distant, so this may be a read error. The chain uses TRBV12-3 or TRBV12-4 and TRBJ1-5; the D is unclear. The CDR3 contains 15 residues. V was cut by 5 bases and J by 0 bases, with 11 bases left in between. The CDR3 sequence: CASSRFLASNQPQHF. DNA of the CDR3: TGTGCCAGCAGTAGGTTTTTGGCTAGCAATCAGCCCCAGCATTTT.

In its sample, this clonotype was seen many times. The chain combines TRBV11-2 with TRBJ2-7; D may be TRBD2 (6 bases). V was pared by 1 base and J by 4 bases, with 11 bases between. The germline gives CDR1 SGHAT, CDR2 FQNNGV. The CDR3 runs 14 residues. This CDR3 is CASSLGGVKYEQYF. Written as DNA, the CDR3 is TGTGCCAGCAGCTTAGGGGGGGTAAAGTACGAGCAGTACTTC. Full variable domain (rest looked up from reference TRBV11-2 and TRBJ2-7): EAGVAQSPRYKIIEKRQSVAFWCNPISGHATLYWYQQILGQGPKLLIQFQNNGVVDDSQLPKDRFSAERLKGVDSTLKIQPAKLEDSAVYLCASSLGGVKYEQYFGPGTRLTVT.

The J gene is TRBJ1-6, the V gene TRBV6-1; D is perhaps TRBD1 (6 bases). V lost 5 bases and J lost 10, with 18 bases in between. The CDR3 runs to 15 residues. Germline CDR1 and CDR2: MNHNS and SASEGT. CDR3 loop: CASSSQGIVSSPLHF. In DNA form, the CDR3 reads TGTGCCAGCAGTAGCCAGGGGATTGTCTCGTCACCCCTCCACTTT.

This chain uses TRBV6-1 with TRBJ1-1; D is perhaps TRBD1 (5 bases). The V end lost 6 bases, the J end lost 2 bases, and 13 bases lay between the germline ends. The CDR3 runs to 14 residues. Germline assignment: CDR1 MNHNS and CDR2 SASEGT. CDR3 residues: CASRRGNPNTEAFF. The CDR3 DNA reads TGTGCCAGCAGGAGGGGCAATCCCAACACTGAAGCTTTCTTT.

This clonotype was seen repeatedly, ten times or more. The chain has TRBV28 and TRBJ2-7, with D possibly matching TRBD2 (5 bases). V lost 3 bases and J 3 bases, leaving 9 bases between the germline ends. The CDR3 sequence is 13 residues long. Germline V CDR1 and CDR2: MDHEN, SYDVKM. The CDR3 nucleotides read TGTGCCAGCAGTTTTAAAGGACTCTACGAGCAGTACTTC. Translated, it gives CASSFKGLYEQYF.

This clonotype was seen many times. The chain carries TRBV28 and TRBJ1-2; no definite D call. V shed 4 bases and J shed 4 bases, with 10 bases lying between them. The CDR3 totals 13 residues. Germline lookup yields CDR1 MDHEN and CDR2 SYDVKM. The CDR3 bases are TGTGCCAGCAGTTCGGGCCGACGCTATGGCTACACCTTC. Translated, it gives CASSSGRRYGYTF.

This clonotype has a count of ten or more. CDR3 residues: CASSWGQRTEAFF. In nucleotides, the CDR3 is TGTGCCAGCAGTTGGGGTCAGCGGACTGAAGCTTTCTTT. V gene TRBV12-3 or TRBV12-4 combines with J gene TRBJ1-1; D not certain. CDR3 size: 13 residues. V lost 4 bases to trimming and J lost 5 bases, with 11 bases between them.

This chain connects TRBV6-5 to TRBJ1-1, with D unresolved. Trimming took off 2 bases at V and 3 bases at J, with 13 bases between the two ends. The CDR3 length is 15 residues. The V gene's germline CDR1 is MNHEY and CDR2 SVGAGI. The CDR3: CASSYSLGRYTEAFF. CDR3 coding DNA: TGTGCCAGCAGTTACAGTCTCGGAAGGTACACTGAAGCTTTCTTT.

In this sample, this clonotype turned up many times. Here the CDR3 DNA reads TGTGCCAGCATTAGGGGGGAAGGGGGCACTGAAGCTTTCTTT. Its protein product is CASIRGEGGTEAFF. The rearrangement links TRBV6-5 to TRBJ1-1; a weak D match, TRBD1 (6 bases). This CDR3 is built from 14 residues. Germline assignment: CDR1 MNHEY and CDR2 SVGAGI. With 7 bases removed from V and 4 bases from J, the gap between germline ends came to 16 bases.

This rearrangement joins TRBV12-3 or TRBV12-4 to TRBJ2-7; TRBD2 is a possible D gene (7 bases). There are 14 residues in the CDR3. Trimming left V 6 bases short and J 4 bases short, with 16 bases between. CDR3 DNA: TGTGCCAGCAGATCAACTAGGGGGGGTTACGAGCAGTACTTC. Protein sequence: CASRSTRGGYEQYF.

This clonotype was found many times. The chain links TRBV12-3 or TRBV12-4 to TRBJ2-2; D perhaps matches TRBD2 (6 bases). The CDR3 is 15 amino acids. With 8 bases removed from V and 0 bases from J, the gap between germline ends came to 13 bases. In DNA form, the CDR3 reads TGTGCCAGCGCCCCTCGGGGGTCGAACACCGGGGAGCTGTTTTTT. Its translation is CASAPRGSNTGELFF.

This clonotype was seen only a few times. The V call is TRBV7-9, the J call TRBJ2-2; no definite D call. Germline CDR1 SEHNR, CDR2 FQNEAQ (reference sequence). V lost 0 bases and J 5 bases, leaving 10 bases between the germline ends. The length of the CDR3 is 15 residues. The CDR3 nucleotides read TGTGCCAGCAGCTTAGCAGGGCTAAGGACCGGGGAGCTGTTTTTT. It codes for CASSLAGLRTGELFF.

To note about this clonotype: This may be a read error: a much more frequent sequence differs by one nucleotide. V usage is TRBV12-3 or TRBV12-4 and J usage is TRBJ2-5; D possibly corresponds to TRBD1 (6 bases). The CDR3 extends over 17 amino acids. The CDR3 region has the DNA TGTGCCAGCAGTTTGGGGTATGGTCCCAAGGGGGAAGAGACCAAGTACTTC. Translation: CASSLGYGPKGEETKYF.

This clonotype has at least ten counts. The chain employs TRBV28 and TRBJ1-5; tentative D call: TRBD1 (5 bases). This CDR3 has 17 residues. CDR1 is MDHEN and CDR2 is SYDVKM in the germline V gene. V was cut by 7 bases and J by 1 base, with 20 bases left in between. Written as DNA, the CDR3 is TGTGCCAGCATCAACCTCAAGTTCGGGGGGAGCAATCAGCCCCAGCATTTT. It encodes CASINLKFGGSNQPQHF. The complete variable domain, with remaining parts taken from reference TRBV28 and TRBJ1-5, reads DVKVTQSSRYLVKRTGEKVFLECVQDMDHENMFWYRQDPGLGLRLIYFSYDVKMKEKGDIPEGYSVSREKKERFSLILESASTNQTSMYLCASINLKFGGSNQPQHFGDGTRLSIL.

The sample holds many counts of this clonotype. The chain uses TRBV6-5 and TRBJ2-5, with unresolved D. Germline V gives CDR1 MNHEY, CDR2 SVGAGI. V was pared by 5 bases and J by 0 bases, with 10 bases between. The CDR3 has 14 residues. The CDR3 reads CASSTEWDQETQYF. In nucleotides, the CDR3 is TGTGCCAGCAGTACCGAGTGGGACCAAGAGACCCAGTACTTC.

This clonotype came up many times. This rearrangement joins TRBV6-2 or TRBV6-3 to TRBJ2-2; no reliable D call. Germline CDR1 MNHEY, CDR2 SVGEGT. Trimming cost V 0 bases and J 2 bases, with 4 bases left between them. This CDR3 has 14 amino acids. In DNA form, the CDR3 reads TGTGCCAGCAGTTACTCGCCTAACACCGGGGAGCTGTTTTTT. Amino acid sequence: CASSYSPNTGELFF.

Ten or more counts support this clonotype. V and J are TRBV7-9 and TRBJ1-1; no definite D call. This CDR3 comprises 12 residues. Germline CDR1 SEHNR, CDR2 FQNEAQ (reference sequence). V was cut by 3 bases and J by 4 bases, with 6 bases left in between. The DNA of the CDR3 is TGTGCCAGCAGCTTCACAACCACTGAAGCTTTCTTT. Encoded protein: CASSFTTTEAFF.

This clonotype was detected many times. The CDR3, as DNA: TGTGCCAGCAGTTACGGAAACACCATATATTTT. Protein product: CASSYGNTIYF. This chain links TRBV6-5 with TRBJ1-3; D gene unclear. Trimming stripped 2 bases from V and 4 bases from J, with 0 bases between. The length of the CDR3 is 11 residues. Germline V lookup: CDR1 MNHEY, CDR2 SVGAGI.